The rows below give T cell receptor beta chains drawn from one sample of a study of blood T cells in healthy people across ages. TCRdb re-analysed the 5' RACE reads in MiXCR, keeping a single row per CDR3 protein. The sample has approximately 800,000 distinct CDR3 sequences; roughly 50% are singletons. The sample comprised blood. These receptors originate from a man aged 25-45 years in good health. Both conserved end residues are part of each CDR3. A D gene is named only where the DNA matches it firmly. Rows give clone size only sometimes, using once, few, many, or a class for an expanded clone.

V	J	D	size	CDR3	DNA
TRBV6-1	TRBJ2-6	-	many	CASSEGASGANVLTF	TGTGCCAGCAGTGAAGGAGCCTCTGGGGCCAACGTCCTGACTTTC
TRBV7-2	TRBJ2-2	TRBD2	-	CASSPIIAGGTGELFF	TGTGCCAGCAGCCCGATAATAGCGGGGGGGACCGGGGAGCTGTTTTTT
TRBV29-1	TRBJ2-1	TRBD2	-	CSAPSGRGNEQFF	TGCAGCGCCCCTAGCGGGAGGGGGAATGAGCAGTTCTTC
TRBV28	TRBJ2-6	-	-	CASTRTLATGANVLTF	TGTGCCAGCACCCGGACTTTAGCTACTGGGGCCAACGTCCTGACTTTC
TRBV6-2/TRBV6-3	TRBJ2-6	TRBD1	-	CASRPTGASGANVLTF	TGTGCCAGCAGACCAACAGGGGCATCAGGGGCCAACGTCCTGACTTTC
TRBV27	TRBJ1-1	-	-	CASISVGGTEAFF	TGTGCCAGCATCTCGGTGGGGGGCACTGAAGCTTTCTTT
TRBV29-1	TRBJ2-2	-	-	CSARGSENTGELFF	TGCAGCGCCCGAGGGAGCGAGAACACCGGGGAGCTGTTTTTT
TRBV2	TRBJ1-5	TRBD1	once	CASSEDRGYRPQHF	TGTGCCAGCAGTGAGGACAGGGGATACCGGCCCCAGCATTTT
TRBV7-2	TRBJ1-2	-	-	CASSLSGADPYGYTF	TGTGCCAGCAGCTTATCAGGGGCTGACCCGTATGGCTACACCTTC
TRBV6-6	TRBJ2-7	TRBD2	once	CASSYSSSGINEQYF	TGTGCCAGCAGTTACTCGTCTAGCGGGATCAACGAGCAGTACTTC
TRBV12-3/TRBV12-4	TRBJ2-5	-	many	CASSLGRETQYF	TGTGCCAGCAGCTTAGGCCGCGAGACCCAGTACTTC